The rows below give T cell receptor beta chains drawn from one sample of a study of blood T cell repertoires in COVID-19. Produced via immunoSEQ multiplex PCR; TCRdb's table is partial and in-frame only. The data contain some 250,000 clones, around 84% of them singletons. The sample was peripheral blood. These receptors came from an older woman with COVID-19, enrolled during active disease. Each CDR3 is given with its conserved first and last residue. The D gene is left open where the match is weak. Expanded clones are given a class, and other clones once, few, many or no size at all.

TRBV29-1	TRBD2	TRBJ2-7	few	TGCAGCATGACGGGACTAGCGGCCCACGAGCAGTACTTC	CSMTGLAAHEQYF
TRBV30	.	TRBJ1-5	.	TGTGCCTGGAGTGGGACAGTTAGCAATCAGCCCCAGCATTTT	CAWSGTVSNQPQHF
TRBV5-6	TRBD2	TRBJ2-7	.	TGTGCCAGCAGCCTTCGAGGGAGGGGTAGCTCCTACGAGCAGTACTTC	CASSLRGRGSSYEQYF
TRBV5-1	.	TRBJ2-2	.	TGCGCCAGCAGCTTGGAGTTCCCGTATCCTAGCGATAACGGGGAGCTGTTTTTT	CASSLEFPYPSDNGELFF
TRBV30	TRBD1	TRBJ1-2	.	TGTGCCTGGAGTCAGGACAGGGGGTCTGGTGGCTACACCTTC	CAWSQDRGSGGYTF
TRBV28	.	TRBJ1-2	.	TGTGCCAGCAGTCTTCCGGGACAAGTCTATGGCTACACCTTC	CASSLPGQVYGYTF
TRBV7-9	.	TRBJ1-6	.	TGTGCCAGCAGCTCCCTTGGGGCGAATTCACCCCTCCACTTT	CASSSLGANSPLHF
TRBV15	.	TRBJ2-1	.	TGTGCCACCAGCAGAGACTGGGAGAGCAATGAGCAGTTCTTC	CATSRDWESNEQFF
TRBV2	.	TRBJ2-2	.	TGTGCCAGCAGTTTAGGGGTCGTTAACACCGGGGAGCTGTTTTTT	CASSLGVVNTGELFF
TRBV6-1	TRBD1	TRBJ1-3	.	TGTGCCAGCAGTGACCGGGACAGGGGGTTCGGTGGAAACACCATATATTTT	CASSDRDRGFGGNTIYF
TRBV27	.	TRBJ1-4	.	TGTGCCAGCAGAGACCACTTCCAGGGTGGGGTTGAAAAACTGTTTTTT	CASRDHFQGGVEKLFF
TRBV6-5	.	TRBJ1-4	.	TGTGCCAGCAGTTACTCGAGTCCAGGGGCAGAAAAACTGTTTTTT	CASSYSSPGAEKLFF
TRBV19	.	TRBJ2-2	.	TGTGCCAGCAGGAGGCTATCTTACACCGGGGAGCTGTTTTTT	CASRRLSYTGELFF
TRBV5-1	TRBD1	TRBJ1-2	.	TGCGCCAGCAGCCGGGGACAGGGATCCCTAAACTATGGCTACACCTTC	CASSRGQGSLNYGYTF
TRBV10-3	.	TRBJ2-5	.	TGTGCCATCAGTGAGTCTGGGGCTGGGAAGACCCAGTACTTC	CAISESGAGKTQYF
TRBV4-2	.	TRBJ2-6	.	TGTGCCAGCAGCTATAGAGCGGACAGAGACACTGGGGCCAACGTCCTGACTTTC	CASSYRADRDTGANVLTF
TRBV15	.	TRBJ2-2	few	TGTGCCACCAGCCTTCGGGACTTGAACACCGGGGAGCTGTTTTTT	CATSLRDLNTGELFF
TRBV11-3	TRBD2	TRBJ2-2	.	TGTGCCAGTAGCGGGACTCACACCGGGGAGCTGTTTTTT	CASSGTHTGELFF
TRBV7-9	.	TRBJ2-7	.	TGTGCCAGCAGCTTTACACCGTCGGGGGGCAGCTCCTACGAGCAGTACTTC	CASSFTPSGGSSYEQYF
TRBV6-1	.	TRBJ1-1	.	TGTGCCAGCAGTGAACGGGCAGGGCCGAACACTGAAGCTTTCTTT	CASSERAGPNTEAFF
TRBV18	TRBD2	TRBJ2-7	.	TGTGCCAGCTCACCGTCGGGACTAGCGGGAACAAACTCCTACGAGCAGTACTTC	CASSPSGLAGTNSYEQYF
TRBV6-2/TRBV6-3	TRBD1	TRBJ2-7	.	TGTGCCAGCAGCTCCGGGACAGTCGCGTACGAGCAGTACTTC	CASSSGTVAYEQYF
TRBV2	TRBD2	TRBJ2-1	.	TGTGCCAGCAGTGAACTAGCGGGAGGGGTGGGTGAGCAGTTCTTC	CASSELAGGVGEQFF
TRBV11-2	.	TRBJ2-1	.	TGTGCCAGCAGGAGTGGGGGCCTCCCCTTCGGGAATGAGCAGTTCTTC	CASRSGGLPFGNEQFF
TRBV18	.	TRBJ1-6	once	TGTGCCAGCTCACCAATTGGAGCTGATAATTCACCCCTCCACTTT	CASSPIGADNSPLHF
TRBV6-5	.	TRBJ2-7	.	TGTGCCAGCTCAACAGGTAACTACGAGCAGTACTTC	CASSTGNYEQYF
TRBV9	TRBD2	TRBJ2-5	once	TGTGCCAGCAGCGTCGGACTAGCGGGAGTTACAAGGGAGACCCAGTACTTC	CASSVGLAGVTRETQYF
TRBV30	.	TRBJ1-1	.	TGTGCCTGGGCCGGTAATTCGAACACTGAAGCTTTCTTT	CAWAGNSNTEAFF
TRBV6-1	TRBD2	TRBJ2-1	.	TGTGCCAGCAGTGCCGGGACTAGCGCCTACAATGAGCAGTTCTTC	CASSAGTSAYNEQFF
TRBV19	TRBD2	TRBJ2-2	.	TGTGCCAGTAGTATACCTAGCGGGAGGATCACCGGGGAGCTGTTTTTT	CASSIPSGRITGELFF
TRBV30	.	TRBJ2-2	.	TGTGCCTGGAGTGTAGGGGATTATAGTGGCGGCACCGGGGAGCTGTTTTTT	CAWSVGDYSGGTGELFF
TRBV5-4	.	TRBJ1-2	.	TGTGCCAGCAGCTTGGGTTTGGCGGGGACTAACTATGGCTACACCTTC	CASSLGLAGTNYGYTF
TRBV19	TRBD1	TRBJ2-7	.	TGTGCCAGTAGTATTCGGGGACAGGGGGCGCCGCAGTACTTC	CASSIRGQGAPQYF
TRBV10-3	.	TRBJ2-6	.	TGTGCCACAGACCCAGGGGCTGGGGCCAACGTCCTGACTTTC	CATDPGAGANVLTF
TRBV5-5	TRBD2	TRBJ2-1	.	TGTGCCAGCAGCTTGGGCACTAGCGGGCATGAGCAGTTCTTC	CASSLGTSGHEQFF
TRBV13	.	TRBJ2-1	once	TGTGCCAGCAGCTACGAGCGGGCGCGCTCCTACAATGAGCAGTTCTTC	CASSYERARSYNEQFF
TRBV7-9	TRBD1	TRBJ1-4	.	TGTGCCAGCAGCCCGGGACAGGGGTTGAATAAACTGTTTTTT	CASSPGQGLNKLFF
TRBV2	.	TRBJ1-3	.	TGTGCCAGCAGTGAGTTCCAGGGGAGCTCTGGAAACACCATATATTTT	CASSEFQGSSGNTIYF
TRBV7-2	TRBD1	TRBJ2-1	.	TGTGCCAGCAGCGCCTACAGGGGTGAGCAGTTCTTC	CASSAYRGEQFF